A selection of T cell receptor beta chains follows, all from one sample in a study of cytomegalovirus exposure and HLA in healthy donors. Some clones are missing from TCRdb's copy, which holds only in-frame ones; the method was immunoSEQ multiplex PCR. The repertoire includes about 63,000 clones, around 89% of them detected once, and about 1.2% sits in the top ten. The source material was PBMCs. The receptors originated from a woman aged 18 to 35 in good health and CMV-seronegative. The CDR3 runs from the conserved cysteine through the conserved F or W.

cdr3_aa: CASSYKYLGNYEQYF; v_call: TRBV6-5
cdr3_aa: CASSDGGAGGYTF; v_call: TRBV2
cdr3_aa: CASSGNAGPNSPLHF; v_call: TRBV2
cdr3_aa: CASSPQTDSPLHF; v_call: TRBV9
cdr3_aa: CASRWGVGNQPQHF; v_call: TRBV5-4
cdr3_aa: CASSLLGTGATNEKLFF; v_call: TRBV28
cdr3_aa: CASSYPSGRRGDGYTF; v_call: TRBV5-5
cdr3_aa: CASSEGQGVAFF; v_call: TRBV5-1
cdr3_aa: CASRPGGTEAFF; v_call: TRBV25-1
cdr3_aa: CASSPTVRPEAFF; v_call: TRBV28
cdr3_aa: CASSQDRMSDTQYF; v_call: TRBV4-1
cdr3_aa: CASTSGHQAWGYTF; v_call: TRBV6-1
cdr3_aa: CASSPGSLYNEQFF; v_call: TRBV6-1
cdr3_aa: CASSDSSGSGANVLTF; v_call: TRBV6-4
cdr3_aa: CASRRQGKETQYF; v_call: TRBV19
cdr3_aa: CASSLFRSDGYTF; v_call: TRBV5-4
cdr3_aa: CASSETYSGNTIYF; v_call: TRBV2
cdr3_aa: CASSLGLAGLYEQYF; v_call: TRBV5-1
cdr3_aa: CSVTTGGGTEAFF; v_call: TRBV29-1
cdr3_aa: CASSYQQGAFPYEQYF; v_call: TRBV6-6
cdr3_aa: CAVNRASGRTNTGELFF; v_call: TRBV10-3
cdr3_aa: CASARGGPTDTQYF; v_call: TRBV6-5
cdr3_aa: CASSLSGTQYF; v_call: TRBV4-1
cdr3_aa: CASSLASGSDEQFF; v_call: TRBV7-2
cdr3_aa: CASSPRTGDTEAFF; v_call: TRBV5-4
cdr3_aa: CASSPSGLAGVEQYF; v_call: TRBV7-9
cdr3_aa: CASSLDGRGPTGELFF; v_call: TRBV5-1
cdr3_aa: CASPLTGELFF; v_call: TRBV18
cdr3_aa: CASSHGQVRGAGANVLTF; v_call: TRBV11-2
cdr3_aa: CASSRGDPSTDTQYF; v_call: TRBV4-2
cdr3_aa: CASSYSAGAGNEQFF; v_call: TRBV6-6
cdr3_aa: CAWAGADNQPQHF; v_call: TRBV30
cdr3_aa: CASSESEAGGPREQFF; v_call: TRBV10-1
cdr3_aa: CASSPRQVTDTQYF; v_call: TRBV19
cdr3_aa: CASSFISSGGYQETQYF; v_call: TRBV28
cdr3_aa: CASSPTGSGANVLTF; v_call: TRBV28
cdr3_aa: CASSLAAGGYSGANVLTF; v_call: TRBV5-1
cdr3_aa: CSGRVRGWAETQYF; v_call: TRBV29-1
cdr3_aa: CASSLNRQGRYNEQFF; v_call: TRBV7-8
cdr3_aa: CASGLIGQGGEKLFF; v_call: TRBV19
cdr3_aa: CASSPHREQYF; v_call: TRBV7-8
cdr3_aa: CASSLAGGPAGELFF; v_call: TRBV6-1
cdr3_aa: CASSSSGSELFNEQFF; v_call: TRBV5-1
cdr3_aa: CASSLGSWTGIDEQYF; v_call: TRBV7-9